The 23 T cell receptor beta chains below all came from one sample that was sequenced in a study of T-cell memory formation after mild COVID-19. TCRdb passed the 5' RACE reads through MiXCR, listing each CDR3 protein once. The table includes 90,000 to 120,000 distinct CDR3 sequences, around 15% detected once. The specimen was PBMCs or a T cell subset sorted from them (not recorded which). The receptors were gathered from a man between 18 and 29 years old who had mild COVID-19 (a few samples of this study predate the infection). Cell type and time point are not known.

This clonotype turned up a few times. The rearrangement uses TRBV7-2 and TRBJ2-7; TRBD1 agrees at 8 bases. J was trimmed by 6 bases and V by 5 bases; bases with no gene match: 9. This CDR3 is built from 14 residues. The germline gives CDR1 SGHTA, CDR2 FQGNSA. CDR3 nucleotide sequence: TGTGCCAGCAGCCAGGGACAGGCTGATGTCGAGCAGTACTTC. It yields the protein CASSQGQADVEQYF.

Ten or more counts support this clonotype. The CDR3 DNA is TGTGCCAGCAGTTACTCCCTATGGGGGGACTATGGCTACACCTTC. Translated, it gives CASSYSLWGDYGYTF. The chain couples TRBV6-5 to TRBJ1-2, with D possibly TRBD1 on 5 matching bases. Germline lookup yields CDR1 MNHEY and CDR2 SVGAGI. The CDR3 has 15 amino acids. The V end lost 0 bases, the J end lost 3 bases, and 11 bases lay between the germline ends.

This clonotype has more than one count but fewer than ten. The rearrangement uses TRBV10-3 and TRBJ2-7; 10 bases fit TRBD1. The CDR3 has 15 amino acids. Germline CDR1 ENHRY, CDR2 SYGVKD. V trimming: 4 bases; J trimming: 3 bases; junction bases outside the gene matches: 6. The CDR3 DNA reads TGTGCCATCAGTGGGACCGGGACAGGGGTCTACGAGCAGTACGTC. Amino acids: CAISGTGTGVYEQYV.

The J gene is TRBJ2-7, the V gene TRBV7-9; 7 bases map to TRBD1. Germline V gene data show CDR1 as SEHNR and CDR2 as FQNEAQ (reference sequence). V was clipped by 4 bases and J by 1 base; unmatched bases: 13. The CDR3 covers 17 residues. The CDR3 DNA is TGTGCCAGCAGCTCGAGGGGGCGACAGGGAAGGTCCTACGAGCAGTACTTC. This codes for CASSSRGRQGRSYEQYF.

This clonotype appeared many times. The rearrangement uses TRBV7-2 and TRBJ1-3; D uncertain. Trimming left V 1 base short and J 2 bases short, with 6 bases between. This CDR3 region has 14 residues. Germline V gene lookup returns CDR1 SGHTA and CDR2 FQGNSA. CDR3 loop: CASSLVRAGNTIYF. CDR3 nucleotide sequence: TGTGCCAGCAGCTTAGTCCGGGCTGGAAACACCATATATTTT. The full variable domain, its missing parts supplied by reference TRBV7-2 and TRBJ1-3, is GAGVSQSPSNKVTEKGKDVELRCDPISGHTALYWYRQSLGQGLEFLIYFQGNSAPDKSGLPSDRFSAERTGGSVSTLTIQRTQQEDSAVYLCASSLVRAGNTIYFGEGSWLTVV.

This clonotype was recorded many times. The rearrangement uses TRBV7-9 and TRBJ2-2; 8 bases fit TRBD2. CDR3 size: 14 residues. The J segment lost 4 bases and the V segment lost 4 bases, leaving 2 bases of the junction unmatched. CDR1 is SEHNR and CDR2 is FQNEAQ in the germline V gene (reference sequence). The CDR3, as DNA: TGTGCCAGCAGCTGGACTAGCCGCACCGGGGAGCTGTTTTTT. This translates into CASSWTSRTGELFF.

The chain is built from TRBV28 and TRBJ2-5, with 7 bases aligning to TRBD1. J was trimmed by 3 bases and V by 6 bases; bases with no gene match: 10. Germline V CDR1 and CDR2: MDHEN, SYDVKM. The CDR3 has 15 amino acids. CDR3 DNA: TGTGCCAGCAGCGTTGACAGGGCATCTGAAGAGACCCAGTACTTC. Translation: CASSVDRASEETQYF.

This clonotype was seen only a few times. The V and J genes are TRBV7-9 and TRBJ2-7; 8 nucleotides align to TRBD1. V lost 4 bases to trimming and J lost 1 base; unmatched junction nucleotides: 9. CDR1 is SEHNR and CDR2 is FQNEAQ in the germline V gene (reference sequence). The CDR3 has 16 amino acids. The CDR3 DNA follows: TGTGCCAGCAGCTCGACCCGGGACAGGTATTCCTACGAGCAGTACGTC. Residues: CASSSTRDRYSYEQYV.

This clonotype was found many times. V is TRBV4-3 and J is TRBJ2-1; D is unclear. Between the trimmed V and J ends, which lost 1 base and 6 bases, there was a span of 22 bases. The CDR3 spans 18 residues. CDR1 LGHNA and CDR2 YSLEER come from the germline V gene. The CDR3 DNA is TGCGCCAGCAGCCAAGCTCCCTTCCCCCGGGTCTCGGGCAATGAGCAGTTCTTC. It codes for CASSQAPFPRVSGNEQFF.

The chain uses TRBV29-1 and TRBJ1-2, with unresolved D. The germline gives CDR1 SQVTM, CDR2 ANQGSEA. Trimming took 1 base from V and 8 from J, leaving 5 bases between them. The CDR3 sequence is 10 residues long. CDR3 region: CSVEVVGYTF. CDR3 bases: TGCAGCGTTGAAGTGGTCGGCTACACCTTC.

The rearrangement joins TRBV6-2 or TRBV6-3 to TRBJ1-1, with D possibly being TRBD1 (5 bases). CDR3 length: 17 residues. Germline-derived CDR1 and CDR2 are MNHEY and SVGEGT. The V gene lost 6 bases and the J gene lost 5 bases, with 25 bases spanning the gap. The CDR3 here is CASRYTPLRGEETEAFF. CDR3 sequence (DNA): TGTGCCAGCAGATATACCCCGTTAAGGGGTGAAGAGACTGAAGCTTTCTTT.

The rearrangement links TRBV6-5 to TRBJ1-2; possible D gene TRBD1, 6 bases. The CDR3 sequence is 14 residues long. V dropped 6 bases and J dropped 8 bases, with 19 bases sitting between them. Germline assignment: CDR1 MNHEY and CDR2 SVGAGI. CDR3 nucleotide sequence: TGTGCCAGCAGCACCAAAGGGGGAATCGGGGGCTACACCTTC. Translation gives CASSTKGGIGGYTF.

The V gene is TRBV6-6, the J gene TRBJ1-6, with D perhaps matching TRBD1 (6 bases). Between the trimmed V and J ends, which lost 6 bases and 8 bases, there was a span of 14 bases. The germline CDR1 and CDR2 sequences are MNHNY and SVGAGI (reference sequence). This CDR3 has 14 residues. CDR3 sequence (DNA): TGTGCCAGCAGGCGGGACTACAGGGATTCACCCCTCCACTTT. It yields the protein CASRRDYRDSPLHF.

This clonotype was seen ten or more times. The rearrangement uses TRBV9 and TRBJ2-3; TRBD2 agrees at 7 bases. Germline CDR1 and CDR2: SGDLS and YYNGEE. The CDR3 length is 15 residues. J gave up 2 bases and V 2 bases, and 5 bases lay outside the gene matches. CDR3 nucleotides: TGTGCCAGCAGCGTTTCCGGGACTAACACAGATACGCAGTATTTT. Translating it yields CASSVSGTNTDTQYF.

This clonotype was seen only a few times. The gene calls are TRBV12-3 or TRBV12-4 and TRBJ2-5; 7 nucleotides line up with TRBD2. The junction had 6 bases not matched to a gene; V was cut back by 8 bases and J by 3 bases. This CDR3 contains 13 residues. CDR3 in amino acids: CASRGVLEETQYF. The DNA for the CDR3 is TGTGCCAGCCGGGGGGTACTCGAAGAGACCCAGTACTTC.

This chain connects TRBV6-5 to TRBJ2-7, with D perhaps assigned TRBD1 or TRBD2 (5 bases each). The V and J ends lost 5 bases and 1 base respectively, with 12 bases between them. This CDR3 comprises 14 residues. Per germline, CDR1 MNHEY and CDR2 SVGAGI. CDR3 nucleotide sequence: TGTGCCAGCAGTGTGGGACCAGGGTCCTACGAGCAGTACGTC. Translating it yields CASSVGPGSYEQYV.

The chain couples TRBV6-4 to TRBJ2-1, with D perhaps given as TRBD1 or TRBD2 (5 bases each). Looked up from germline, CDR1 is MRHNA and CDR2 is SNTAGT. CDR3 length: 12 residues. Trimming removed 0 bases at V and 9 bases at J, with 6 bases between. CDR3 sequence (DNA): TGTGCCAGCAGTGACTCGAGGGGTGAGCAGTTCTTC. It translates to CASSDSRGEQFF.

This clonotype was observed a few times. The CDR3: CSVPRGDTGELFF. In DNA form, the CDR3 reads TGCAGCGTTCCCAGGGGTGACACCGGGGAGCTGTTTTTT. The chain couples TRBV29-1 to TRBJ2-2, with D perhaps matching TRBD1 (6 bases). CDR3 size: 13 residues. V was clipped by 5 bases and J by 3 bases, with 10 bases between them. Germline V gene data show CDR1 as SQVTM and CDR2 as ANQGSEA.

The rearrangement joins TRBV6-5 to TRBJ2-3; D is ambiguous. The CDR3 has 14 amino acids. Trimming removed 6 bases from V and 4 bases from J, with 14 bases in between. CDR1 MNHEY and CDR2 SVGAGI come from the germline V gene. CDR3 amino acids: CASSPWALADTQYF. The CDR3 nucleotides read TGTGCCAGCAGCCCATGGGCCCTGGCAGATACGCAGTATTTT.

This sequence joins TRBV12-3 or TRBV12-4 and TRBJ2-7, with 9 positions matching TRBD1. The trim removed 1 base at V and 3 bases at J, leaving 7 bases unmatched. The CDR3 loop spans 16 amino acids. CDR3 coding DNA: TGTGCCAGCAGTTTAGAGCCGACAGGGGGTGGCTACGAGCAGTACTTC. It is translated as CASSLEPTGGGYEQYF.

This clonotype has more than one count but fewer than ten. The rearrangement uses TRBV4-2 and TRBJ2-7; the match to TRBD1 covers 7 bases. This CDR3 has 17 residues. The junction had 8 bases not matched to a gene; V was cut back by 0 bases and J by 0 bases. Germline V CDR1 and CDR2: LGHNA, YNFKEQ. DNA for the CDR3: TGTGCCAGCAGCCAAGATAGGTGGGACAGAAGCTCCTACGAGCAGTACGTC. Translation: CASSQDRWDRSSYEQYV.

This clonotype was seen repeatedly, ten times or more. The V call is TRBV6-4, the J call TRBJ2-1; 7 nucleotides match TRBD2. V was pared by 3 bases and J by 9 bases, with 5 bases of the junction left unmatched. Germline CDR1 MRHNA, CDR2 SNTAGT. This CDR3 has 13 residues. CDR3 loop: CASSDTSVSEQFF. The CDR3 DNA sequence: TGTGCCAGCAGTGATACTAGCGTTTCTGAGCAGTTCTTC.

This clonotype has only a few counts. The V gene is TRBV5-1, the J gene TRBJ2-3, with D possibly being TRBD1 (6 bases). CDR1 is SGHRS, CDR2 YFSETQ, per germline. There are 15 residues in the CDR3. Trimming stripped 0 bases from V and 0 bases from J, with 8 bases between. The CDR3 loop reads CASSLGTDSTDTQYF. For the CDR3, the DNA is TGCGCCAGCAGCTTGGGGACAGATAGCACAGATACGCAGTATTTT. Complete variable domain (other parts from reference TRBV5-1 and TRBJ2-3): KAGVTQTPRYLIKTRGQQVTLSCSPISGHRSVSWYQQTPGQGLQFLFEYFSETQRNKGNFPGRFSGRQFSNSRSEMNVSTLELGDSALYLCASSLGTDSTDTQYFGPGTRLTVL.